These T cell receptor beta chains were read from a single sample in a study of T cells in localized non-small cell lung cancer. Clones were sequenced by immunoSEQ multiplex PCR, and TCRdb holds only the in-frame ones, with some missing. The sample carries 35,000 or so clones, 87% recorded once. The material was peripheral blood, obtained before any cancer treatment. Receptor source: a woman aged 35 to 75 with stage I lung adenocarcinoma. The CDR3 runs from the conserved cysteine through the conserved F or W. Only part of the rows carry a size: once, few, many, or a class if the clone is expanded.

TRBJ1-3 - TRBV28 CASTQGGISGNTIYF
TRBJ1-6 - TRBV11-2 CASSPTGNSPLHF
TRBJ2-7 - TRBV7-9 CASREGQGSPYEQYF
TRBJ2-6 - TRBV5-1 CASTFTAWPGQVGDVLTF
TRBJ1-1 - TRBV11-3 CASSLGQGEAFF
TRBJ2-5 - TRBV28 CASSELGTGVTQETQYF
TRBJ1-1 few TRBV7-8 CASSPRGGAGNTEAFF
TRBJ2-7 - TRBV7-9 CASSSDSSYEQYF
TRBJ1-2 - TRBV2 CASSQNRAGSYGYTF
TRBJ2-6 - TRBV11-3 CASSTETGAFAGANVLTF
TRBJ2-5 - TRBV6-6 CASRASGSETQYF
TRBJ1-2 - TRBV5-1 CASRQDGGVQGYTF
TRBJ1-2 - TRBV2 CASRDRTGFYGYTF
TRBJ2-3 few TRBV2 CASRGSGGDTDTQYF
TRBJ1-1 few TRBV5-1 CASSPTTGVSTEAFF
TRBJ1-2 - TRBV28 CASSSFFVSGAAYGYTF
TRBJ2-1 - TRBV29-1 CSVVPLDEQFF
TRBJ2-1 - TRBV2 CASSSLNEQFF
TRBJ2-7 - TRBV28 CAGGTSHYEQYF
TRBJ2-3 once TRBV5-1 CASTDSTDTQYF
TRBJ2-1 - TRBV6-4 CASSASQGMGNEQFF
TRBJ2-7 - TRBV28 CATSPRGRPIEQYF
TRBJ1-1 few TRBV7-9 CASSLQNTEAFF
TRBJ2-3 - TRBV6-1 CASSDPSASGGRDTQYF
TRBJ1-1 - TRBV12-5 CASGQSLGLGYTEAFF
TRBJ1-5 - TRBV6-1 CASSNVHSNQPQHF
TRBJ2-7 once TRBV2 CASSEGWDRENEQYF
TRBJ2-5 - TRBV7-8 CASSLAGGKTQYF
TRBJ2-1 once TRBV9 CASSKGLAGSSYNEQFF